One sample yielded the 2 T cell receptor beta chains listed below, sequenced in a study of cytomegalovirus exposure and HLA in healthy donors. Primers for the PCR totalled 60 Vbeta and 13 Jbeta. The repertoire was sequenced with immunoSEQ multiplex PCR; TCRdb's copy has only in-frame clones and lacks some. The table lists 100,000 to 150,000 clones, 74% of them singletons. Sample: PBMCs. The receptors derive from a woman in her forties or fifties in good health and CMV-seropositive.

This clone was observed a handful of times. This chain's CDR3 is CASSGTSGHEQFF. CDR3 nucleotide sequence: TGTGCCAGCAGCGGGACTAGCGGCCATGAGCAGTTCTTC. The chain recombines TRBV6-5 with TRBJ2-1; TRBD2 agrees at 11 bases. This CDR3 has 13 residues. Germline values: CDR1 MNHEY, CDR2 SVGAGI. The V gene end was trimmed by 6 bases and the J gene end by 8 bases; junction bases not matched to a gene: 3.

The CDR3 region has the DNA TGTGCCAGTAGTACCGGACTAGCGGGGGGCACAAACCCTAGCACAGATACGCAGTATTTT. Its protein product is CASSTGLAGGTNPSTDTQYF. This chain links TRBV19 with TRBJ2-3; the match to TRBD2 covers 14 bases. The CDR3 sequence is 20 residues long. CDR1 is LNHDA and CDR2 is SQIVND in the germline V gene (reference sequence). V lost 4 bases, J lost 0 bases, and 12 bases stayed unmatched.